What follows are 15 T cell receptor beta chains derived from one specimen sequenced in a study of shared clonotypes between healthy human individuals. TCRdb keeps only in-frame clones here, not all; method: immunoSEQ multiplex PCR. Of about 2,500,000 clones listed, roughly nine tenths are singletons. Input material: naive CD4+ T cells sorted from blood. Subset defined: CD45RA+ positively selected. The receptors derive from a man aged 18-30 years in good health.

The CDR3 DNA reads TGCGCCAGCAGCCAAGATGGGGCAGAGGTAAGGGGCGAGCAGTACTTC. This translates into CASSQDGAEVRGEQYF. The chain links TRBV4-1 to TRBJ2-5; D may be TRBD1 (5 bases). The DNA end favors TRBJ2-7, so the J call may be wrong. CDR3 length equals 16 residues. The V gene's germline CDR1 is MGHRA and CDR2 YSYEKL.

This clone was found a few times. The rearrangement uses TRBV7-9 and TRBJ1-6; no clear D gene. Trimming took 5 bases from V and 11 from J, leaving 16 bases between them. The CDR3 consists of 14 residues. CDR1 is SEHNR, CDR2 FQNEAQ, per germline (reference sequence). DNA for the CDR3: TGTGCCAGCAGCACGGGTCCAGATTTGACACCCCTCCACTTT. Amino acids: CASSTGPDLTPLHF.

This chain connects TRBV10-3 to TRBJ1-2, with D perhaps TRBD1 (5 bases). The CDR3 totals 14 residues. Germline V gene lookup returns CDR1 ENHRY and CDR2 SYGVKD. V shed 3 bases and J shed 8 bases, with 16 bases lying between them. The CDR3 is CAISEPGLGGGYTF. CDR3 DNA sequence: TGTGCCATCAGTGAACCGGGACTCGGAGGCGGCTACACCTTC.

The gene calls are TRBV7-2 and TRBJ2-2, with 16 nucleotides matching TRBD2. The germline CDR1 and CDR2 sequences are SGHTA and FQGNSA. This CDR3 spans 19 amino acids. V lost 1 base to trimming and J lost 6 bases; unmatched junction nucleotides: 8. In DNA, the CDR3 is TGTGCCAGCAGCTTAGAAGGGACTAGCGGGAGGGCCTTGTCCGGGGAGCTGTTTTTT. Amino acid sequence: CASSLEGTSGRALSGELFF.

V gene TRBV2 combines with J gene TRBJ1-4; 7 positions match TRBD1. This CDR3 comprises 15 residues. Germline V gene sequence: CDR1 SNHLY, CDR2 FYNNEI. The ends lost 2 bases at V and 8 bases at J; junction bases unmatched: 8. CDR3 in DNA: TGTGCCAGCAGTGAAAAGGGGGCGATAAAAGAAAAACTGTTTTTT. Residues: CASSEKGAIKEKLFF.

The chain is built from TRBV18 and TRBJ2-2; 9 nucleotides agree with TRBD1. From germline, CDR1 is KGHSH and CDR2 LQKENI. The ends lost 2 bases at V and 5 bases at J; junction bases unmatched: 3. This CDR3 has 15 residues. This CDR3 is CASSPLDRGTGELFF. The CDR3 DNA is TGTGCCAGCTCACCATTGGACAGGGGAACCGGGGAGCTGTTTTTT.

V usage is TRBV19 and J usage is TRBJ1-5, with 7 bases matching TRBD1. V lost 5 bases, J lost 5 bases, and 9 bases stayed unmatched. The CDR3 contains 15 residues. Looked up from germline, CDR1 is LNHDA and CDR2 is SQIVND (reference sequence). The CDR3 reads CASSRQTGLDQPQHF. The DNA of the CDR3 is TGTGCCAGTAGTCGTCAGACAGGGTTAGATCAGCCCCAGCATTTT.

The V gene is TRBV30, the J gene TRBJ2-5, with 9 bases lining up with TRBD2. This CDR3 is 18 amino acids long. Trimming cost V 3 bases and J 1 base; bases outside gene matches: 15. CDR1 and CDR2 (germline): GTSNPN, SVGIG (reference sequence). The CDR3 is CAWSAGGTVGRGQETQYF. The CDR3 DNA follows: TGTGCCTGGAGCGCGGGGGGGACGGTGGGAAGAGGCCAAGAGACCCAGTACTTC.

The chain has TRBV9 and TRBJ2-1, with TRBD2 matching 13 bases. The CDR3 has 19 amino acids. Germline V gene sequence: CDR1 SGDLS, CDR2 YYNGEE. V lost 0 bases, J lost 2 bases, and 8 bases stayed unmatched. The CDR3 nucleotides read TGTGCCAGCAGCGTAGCACTAGCGGGGGGGCCTTTGACCTACAATGAGCAGTTCTTC. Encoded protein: CASSVALAGGPLTYNEQFF.

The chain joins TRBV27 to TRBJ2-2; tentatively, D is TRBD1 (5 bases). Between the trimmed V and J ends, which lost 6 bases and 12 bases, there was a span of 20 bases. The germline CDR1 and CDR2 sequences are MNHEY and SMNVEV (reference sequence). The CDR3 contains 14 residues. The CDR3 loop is CASRENRNPMKLFF. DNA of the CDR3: TGTGCCAGCAGGGAAAACAGGAACCCTATGAAGCTGTTTTTT.

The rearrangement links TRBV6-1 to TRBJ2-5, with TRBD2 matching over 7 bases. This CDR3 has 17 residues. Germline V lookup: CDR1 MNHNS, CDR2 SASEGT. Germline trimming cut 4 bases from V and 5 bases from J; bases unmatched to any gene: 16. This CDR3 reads CASSGRPLAGWGETQYF. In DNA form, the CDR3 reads TGTGCCAGCAGTGGAAGGCCTTTAGCGGGTTGGGGGGAGACCCAGTACTTC.

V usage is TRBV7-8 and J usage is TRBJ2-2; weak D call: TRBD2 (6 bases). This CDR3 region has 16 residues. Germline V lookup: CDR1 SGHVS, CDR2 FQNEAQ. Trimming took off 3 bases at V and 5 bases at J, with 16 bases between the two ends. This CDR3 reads CASSFLGLRLTGELFF. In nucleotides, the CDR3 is TGTGCCAGCAGCTTTCTGGGACTCCGCTTGACCGGGGAGCTGTTTTTT.

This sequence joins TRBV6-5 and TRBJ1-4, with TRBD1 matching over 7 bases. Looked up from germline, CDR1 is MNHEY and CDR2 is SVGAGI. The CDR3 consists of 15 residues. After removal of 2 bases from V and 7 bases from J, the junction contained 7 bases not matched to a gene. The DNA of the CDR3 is TGTGCCAGCAGTTACCCTCAACAGGGGAGTGAAAAACTGTTTTTT. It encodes CASSYPQQGSEKLFF.

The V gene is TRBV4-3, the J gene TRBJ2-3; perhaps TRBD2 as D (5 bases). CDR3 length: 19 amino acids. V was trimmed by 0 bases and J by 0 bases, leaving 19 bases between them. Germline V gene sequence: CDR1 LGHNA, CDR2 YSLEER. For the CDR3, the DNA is TGCGCCAGCAGCCAAGATAGGAAGGCGGCGGGCCGAAGCACAGATACGCAGTATTTT. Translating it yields CASSQDRKAAGRSTDTQYF.

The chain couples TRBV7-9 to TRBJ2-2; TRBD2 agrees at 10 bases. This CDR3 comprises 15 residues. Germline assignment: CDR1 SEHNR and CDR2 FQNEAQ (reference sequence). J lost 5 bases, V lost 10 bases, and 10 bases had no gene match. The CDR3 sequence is CATISGRAGTGELFF. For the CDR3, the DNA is TGTGCCACCATCAGCGGGAGGGCCGGAACCGGGGAGCTGTTTTTT.